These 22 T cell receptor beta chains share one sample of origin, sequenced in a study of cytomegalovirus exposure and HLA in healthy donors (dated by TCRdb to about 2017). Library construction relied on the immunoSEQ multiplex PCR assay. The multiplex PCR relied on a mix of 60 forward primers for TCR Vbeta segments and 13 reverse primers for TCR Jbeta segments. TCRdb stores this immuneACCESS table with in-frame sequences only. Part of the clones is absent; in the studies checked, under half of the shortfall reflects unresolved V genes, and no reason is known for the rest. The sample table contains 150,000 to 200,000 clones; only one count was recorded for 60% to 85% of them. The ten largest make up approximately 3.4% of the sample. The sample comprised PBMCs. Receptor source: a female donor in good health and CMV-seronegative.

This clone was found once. The DNA of the CDR3 is TGCAGCGTCTCCCTACAAGAGACCCAGTACTTC. Amino acids: CSVSLQETQYF. The chain combines TRBV29-1 with TRBJ2-5; D unresolved. With 6 bases removed from V and 2 bases from J, the gap between germline ends came to 7 bases. Looked up from germline, CDR1 is SQVTM and CDR2 is ANQGSEA. The CDR3 is 11 amino acids.

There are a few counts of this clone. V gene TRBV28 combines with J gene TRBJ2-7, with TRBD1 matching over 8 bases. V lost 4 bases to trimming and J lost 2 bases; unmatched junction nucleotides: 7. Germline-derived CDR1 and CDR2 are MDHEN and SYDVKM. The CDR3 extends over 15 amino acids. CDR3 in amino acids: CASSSRTGLAYEQYF. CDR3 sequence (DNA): TGTGCCAGCAGTTCCCGGACAGGGTTAGCCTACGAGCAGTACTTC.

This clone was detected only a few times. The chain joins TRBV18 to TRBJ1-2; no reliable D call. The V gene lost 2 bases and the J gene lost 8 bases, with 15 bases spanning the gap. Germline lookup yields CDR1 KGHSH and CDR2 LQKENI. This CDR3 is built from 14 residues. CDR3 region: CASSPERSGKGYTF. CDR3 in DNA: TGTGCCAGCTCACCAGAGAGATCGGGGAAGGGCTACACCTTC.

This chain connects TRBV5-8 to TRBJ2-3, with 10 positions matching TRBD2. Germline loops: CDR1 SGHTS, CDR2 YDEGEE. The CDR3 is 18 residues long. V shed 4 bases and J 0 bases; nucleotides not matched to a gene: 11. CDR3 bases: TGTGCCAGCAGCCGGGGACTAGCGCCCGCGATAAGCACAGATACGCAGTATTTT. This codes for CASSRGLAPAISTDTQYF.

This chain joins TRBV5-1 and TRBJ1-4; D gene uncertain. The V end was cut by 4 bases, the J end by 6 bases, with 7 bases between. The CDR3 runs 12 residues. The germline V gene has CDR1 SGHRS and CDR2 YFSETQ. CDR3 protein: CASSQEDEKLFF. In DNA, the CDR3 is TGCGCCAGCAGCCAGGAGGATGAAAAACTGTTTTTT.

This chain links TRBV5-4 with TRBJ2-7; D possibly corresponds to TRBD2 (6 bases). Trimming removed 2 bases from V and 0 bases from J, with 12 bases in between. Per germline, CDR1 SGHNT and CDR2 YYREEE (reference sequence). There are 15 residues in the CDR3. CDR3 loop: CASSLGGSLSYEQYF. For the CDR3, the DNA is TGTGCCAGCAGCTTAGGAGGGAGTCTCTCCTACGAGCAGTACTTC.

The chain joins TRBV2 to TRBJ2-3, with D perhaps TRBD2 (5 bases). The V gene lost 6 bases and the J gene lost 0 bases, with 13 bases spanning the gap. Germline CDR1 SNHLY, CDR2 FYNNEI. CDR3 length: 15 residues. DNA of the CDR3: TGTGCCAGCAGGTACCTGGGCGGGAGCACAGATACGCAGTATTTT. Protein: CASRYLGGSTDTQYF.

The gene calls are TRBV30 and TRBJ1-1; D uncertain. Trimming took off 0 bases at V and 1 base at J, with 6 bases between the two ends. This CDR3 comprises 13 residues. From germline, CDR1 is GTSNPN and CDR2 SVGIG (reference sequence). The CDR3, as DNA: TGTGCCTGGAGTGTCTATGGGAACACTGAAGCTTTCTTT. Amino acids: CAWSVYGNTEAFF.

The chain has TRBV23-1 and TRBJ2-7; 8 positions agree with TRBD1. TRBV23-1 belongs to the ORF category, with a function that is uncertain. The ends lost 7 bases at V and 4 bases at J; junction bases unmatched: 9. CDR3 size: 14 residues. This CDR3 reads CASTRTGRPYEQYF. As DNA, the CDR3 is TGCGCCAGCACCCGGACAGGGCGACCTTACGAGCAGTACTTC.

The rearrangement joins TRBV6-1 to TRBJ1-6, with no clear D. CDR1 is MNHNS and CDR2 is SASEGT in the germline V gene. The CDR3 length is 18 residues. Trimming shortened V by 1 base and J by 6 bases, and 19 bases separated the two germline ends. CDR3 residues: CASSEGSVIGIRNSPLHF. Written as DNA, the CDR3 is TGTGCCAGCAGTGAAGGTTCGGTCATCGGGATACGTAATTCACCCCTCCACTTT.

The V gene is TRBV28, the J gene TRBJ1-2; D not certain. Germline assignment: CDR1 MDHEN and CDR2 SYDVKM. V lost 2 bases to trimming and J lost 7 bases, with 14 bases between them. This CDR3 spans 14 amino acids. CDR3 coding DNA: TGTGCCAGCAGTTTAGTCTCCCTTCCCTCTGGCTACACCTTC. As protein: CASSLVSLPSGYTF.

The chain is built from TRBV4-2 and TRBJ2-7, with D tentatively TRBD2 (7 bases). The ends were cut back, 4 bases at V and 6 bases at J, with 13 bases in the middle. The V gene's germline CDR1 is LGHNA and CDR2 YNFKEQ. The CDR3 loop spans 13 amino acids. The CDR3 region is CASSPGEGPEQYF. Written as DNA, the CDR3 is TGTGCCAGCAGCCCAGGGGAGGGTCCCGAGCAGTACTTC.

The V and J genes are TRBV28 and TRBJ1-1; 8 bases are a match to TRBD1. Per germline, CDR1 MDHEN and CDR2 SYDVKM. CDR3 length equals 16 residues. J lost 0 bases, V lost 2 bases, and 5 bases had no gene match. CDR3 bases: TGTGCCAGCAGTTTACGACCGGGACAGGTGAACACTGAAGCTTTCTTT. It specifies CASSLRPGQVNTEAFF. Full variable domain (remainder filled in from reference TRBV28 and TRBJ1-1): DVKVTQSSRYLVKRTGEKVFLECVQDMDHENMFWYRQDPGLGLRLIYFSYDVKMKEKGDIPEGYSVSREKKERFSLILESASTNQTSMYLCASSLRPGQVNTEAFFGQGTRLTVV.

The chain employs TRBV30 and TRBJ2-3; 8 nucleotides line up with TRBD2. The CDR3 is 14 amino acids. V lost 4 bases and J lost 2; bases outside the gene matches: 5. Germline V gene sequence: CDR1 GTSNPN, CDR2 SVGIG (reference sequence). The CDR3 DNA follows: TGTGCCTGGACCTGGCGGGGGGACACAGATACGCAGTATTTT. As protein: CAWTWRGDTDTQYF.

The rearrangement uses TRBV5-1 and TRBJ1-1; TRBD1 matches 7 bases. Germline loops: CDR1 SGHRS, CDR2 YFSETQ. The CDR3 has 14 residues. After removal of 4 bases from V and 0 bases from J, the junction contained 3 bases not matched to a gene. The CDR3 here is CASSKTGMNTEAFF. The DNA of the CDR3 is TGCGCCAGCAGCAAGACAGGGATGAACACTGAAGCTTTCTTT.

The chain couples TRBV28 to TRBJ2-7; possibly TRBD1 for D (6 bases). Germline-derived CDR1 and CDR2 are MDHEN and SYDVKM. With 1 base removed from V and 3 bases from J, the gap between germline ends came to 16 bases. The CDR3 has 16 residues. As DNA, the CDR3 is TGTGCCAGCAGTTTATACTCAGGGGTAAAACTCTACGAGCAGTACTTC. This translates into CASSLYSGVKLYEQYF.

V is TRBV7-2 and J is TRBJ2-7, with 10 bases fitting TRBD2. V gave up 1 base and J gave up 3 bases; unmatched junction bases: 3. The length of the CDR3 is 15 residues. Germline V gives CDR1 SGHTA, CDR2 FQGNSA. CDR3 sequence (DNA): TGTGCCAGCAGCTTAGATACTAGCGGGGACTACGAGCAGTACTTC. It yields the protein CASSLDTSGDYEQYF.

This CDR3 reads CASSPTSGGIYEQYF. As DNA, the CDR3 is TGTGCCAGCAGCCCTACTAGCGGGGGTATCTACGAGCAGTACTTC. This chain uses TRBV7-2 with TRBJ2-7, with TRBD2 matching over 11 bases. Germline assignment: CDR1 SGHTA and CDR2 FQGNSA. V was pared by 5 bases and J by 3 bases, with 6 bases of the junction left unmatched. The CDR3 is 15 residues long.

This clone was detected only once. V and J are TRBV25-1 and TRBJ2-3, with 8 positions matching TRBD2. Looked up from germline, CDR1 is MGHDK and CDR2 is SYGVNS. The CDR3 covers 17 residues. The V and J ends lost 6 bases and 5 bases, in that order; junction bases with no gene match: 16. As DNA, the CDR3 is TGTGCCAGCAGCTACCTGAGTGCCGGGGGGGGTAAAGATACGCAGTATTTT. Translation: CASSYLSAGGGKDTQYF.

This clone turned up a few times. CDR3 sequence reads: CASSSRASTQYF. For the CDR3, the DNA is TGTGCCAGCAGCTCCAGGGCAAGTACGCAGTATTTT. The chain employs TRBV7-9 and TRBJ2-3; possible D gene TRBD1, 5 bases. V lost 4 bases and J 8 bases, leaving 10 bases between the germline ends. Germline CDR1 and CDR2: SEHNR and FQNEAQ (reference sequence). The CDR3 has 12 amino acids. Together with reference TRBV7-9 and TRBJ2-3, the CDR3 gives the full variable domain: DTGVSQNPRHKITKRGQNVTFRCDPISEHNRLYWYRQTLGQGPEFLTYFQNEAQLEKSRLLSDRFSAERPKGSFSTLEIQRTEQGDSAMYLCASSSRASTQYFGPGTRLTVL.

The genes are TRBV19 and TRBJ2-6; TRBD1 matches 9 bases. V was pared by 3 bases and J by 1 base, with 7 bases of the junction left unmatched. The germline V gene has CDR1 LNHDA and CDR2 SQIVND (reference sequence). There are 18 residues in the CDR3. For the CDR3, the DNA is TGTGCCAGTAGTATGTGGGGACAGGGTCTATCTGGGGCCAACGTCCTGACTTTC. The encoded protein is CASSMWGQGLSGANVLTF.

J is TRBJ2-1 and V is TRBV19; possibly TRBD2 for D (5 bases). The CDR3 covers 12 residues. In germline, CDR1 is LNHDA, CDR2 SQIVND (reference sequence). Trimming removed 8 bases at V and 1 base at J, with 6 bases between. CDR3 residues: CASLASYNEQFF. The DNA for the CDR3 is TGTGCCAGTCTAGCATCCTACAATGAGCAGTTCTTC.